These T cell receptor beta chains were read from a single sample in a study of blood T cell repertoires in COVID-19. Produced via immunoSEQ multiplex PCR; TCRdb's table is partial and in-frame only. The sample yields about 470,000 clones, around 90% seen once. Sample: PBMCs or T cells enriched from blood (not recorded which). The source of these receptors is a woman between 18 and 29 years old who had recovered from COVID-19. CDR3s leave out the opening cysteine and the closing phenylalanine or tryptophan. Clone size is given for some rows only: seen once, a few or many times, or a class if the clone is expanded.

-	TRBV6-5	ASSRGIDTQY
-	TRBV28	ASQAGNEKLF
-	TRBV5-1	ASSLGRQGGLTEAF
-	TRBV7-2	ASSFGQGHYGYT
-	TRBV5-6	ASSPLRGDQETQY
-	TRBV2	ASSYDREVSEKLF
-	TRBV9	ASSVGGSGEETQY
-	TRBV4-2	ASSHLEPGARNGYT
few	TRBV10-3	AISEPPSAGYT
-	TRBV6-5	ASSYLGPSNYGYT
-	TRBV25-1	ASSGTGGGNTIY
-	TRBV18	ASSPPLGGRSGELF
-	TRBV4-1	ASSQGEGGNYEQY
few	TRBV2	ASGLTIGNTIY
-	TRBV4-1	ASSQAPGQPKNEKLF
-	TRBV18	ASSPTSGGAGDTQY
-	TRBV2	ASSRRGRTEAF
-	TRBV29-1	SGRLTDTQY
once	TRBV15	ATSRGSFELNEQF
-	TRBV5-6	ASSFGTDNEKLF
-	TRBV27	ASSPRGGFAGNTIY